What follows are 27 T cell receptor beta chains derived from one specimen sequenced in a study of T-cell memory formation after mild COVID-19. TCRdb processed the 5' RACE reads anew with MiXCR; each CDR3 protein has one entry. The sample records roughly 130,000 distinct CDR3 sequences, approximately 5.9% being singletons. The material sequenced was PBMCs or a T cell subset sorted from them (not recorded which). These receptors all stem from an adult woman who had mild COVID-19 (a few samples of this study predate the infection). Cell type and time point are not known.

This clonotype was counted ten times or more. The chain combines TRBV29-1 with TRBJ2-3; 9 positions match TRBD1. V lost 6 bases and J lost 0; bases outside the gene matches: 4. From germline, CDR1 is SQVTM and CDR2 ANQGSEA. The length of the CDR3 is 14 residues. CDR3 coding DNA: TGCAGCGTCGGGGACAGGGTCAGCACAGATACGCAGTATTTT. Protein: CSVGDRVSTDTQYF.

This clonotype has at least ten counts. The genes are TRBV7-9 and TRBJ1-2, with TRBD1 as a possible D gene (5 bases). CDR3 length equals 13 residues. With 4 bases removed from V and 6 bases from J, the gap between germline ends came to 12 bases. CDR1 and CDR2 from the germline V gene are SEHNR and FQNEAQ (reference sequence). DNA for the CDR3: TGTGCCAGCAGCTCATCGGGACCGGATGGCTACACCTTC. Amino acid sequence: CASSSSGPDGYTF.

At least ten counts were recorded for this clonotype. The rearrangement joins TRBV4-3 to TRBJ2-7; possibly TRBD1 for D (5 bases). The CDR3 extends over 15 amino acids. V lost 2 bases, J lost 4 bases, and 15 bases lay in between. Per the germline V gene, CDR1 is LGHNA and CDR2 is YSLEER. The CDR3 is CASSQRREAAYEQYF. In DNA form, the CDR3 reads TGCGCCAGCAGCCAACGCAGGGAAGCTGCGTACGAGCAGTACTTC.

A few counts support this clonotype. V is TRBV5-5 and J is TRBJ1-5; D not certain. Germline-derived CDR1 and CDR2 are SGHKS and YYEKEE (reference sequence). With 0 bases removed from V and 11 bases from J, the gap between germline ends came to 12 bases. The CDR3 is 13 residues long. The CDR3 region is CASSLESLESQHF. CDR3 coding DNA: TGTGCCAGCAGCTTGGAGTCCCTAGAGTCCCAGCATTTT.

Only a few counts were recorded for this clonotype. The chain uses TRBV9 and TRBJ2-3; no clear D gene. CDR3 length: 18 residues. V gave up 4 bases and J gave up 3 bases, with 24 bases separating them. Germline loops: CDR1 SGDLS, CDR2 YYNGEE. CDR3 coding DNA: TGTGCCAGCAGCTCCCCGCCTTGGGCTGCCTCCCTGACAGATACGCAGTATTTT. Its translation: CASSSPPWAASLTDTQYF.

The chain carries TRBV7-9 and TRBJ2-5; D is undetermined. The V gene lost 1 base and the J gene lost 4 bases, with 4 bases spanning the gap. There are 12 residues in the CDR3. Germline CDR1 SEHNR, CDR2 FQNEAQ (reference sequence). This CDR3 is CASSLVVETQYF. CDR3 sequence (DNA): TGTGCCAGCAGCTTAGTGGTAGAGACCCAGTACTTC.

The chain carries TRBV18 and TRBJ1-1, with D uncertain. The CDR3 has 13 amino acids. CDR1 and CDR2 from the germline V gene are KGHSH and LQKENI. Between the trimmed V and J ends, which lost 2 bases and 1 base, there was a span of 5 bases. In nucleotides, the CDR3 is TGTGCCAGCTCACCATCGTCGAACACTGAAGCTTTCTTT. This gives the protein CASSPSSNTEAFF.

This clonotype was seen at least ten times. V usage is TRBV5-1 and J usage is TRBJ2-1; perhaps TRBD2 as D (5 bases). The CDR3 totals 15 residues. Trimming took off 4 bases at V and 3 bases at J, with 14 bases between the two ends. Germline V gene sequence: CDR1 SGHRS, CDR2 YFSETQ. CDR3 sequence reads: CASSISGSNYNEQFF. The CDR3, as DNA: TGCGCCAGCAGCATCAGCGGCTCTAACTACAATGAGCAGTTCTTC.

The V gene is TRBV12-3 or TRBV12-4, the J gene TRBJ1-1, with TRBD1 matching 11 bases. Trimming at V came to 5 bases and at J to 5 bases, leaving 10 bases not matched to a gene. The CDR3 runs to 16 residues. Here the CDR3 reads CASSLRTGGSMTEAFF. The CDR3 region has the DNA TGTGCCAGCAGTCTACGGACAGGGGGCTCTATGACTGAAGCTTTCTTT.

There are many counts of this clonotype. The chain joins TRBV7-2 to TRBJ2-3, with 8 nucleotides matching TRBD2. The CDR3 has 15 amino acids. The trim removed 4 bases at V and 7 bases at J, leaving 10 bases unmatched. CDR1 is SGHTA, CDR2 FQGNSA, per germline. CDR3 region: CASSSPRGDRHTQYF. Written as DNA, the CDR3 is TGTGCCAGCAGCTCCCCGCGGGGGGATCGACATACGCAGTATTTT.

The rearrangement uses TRBV7-2 and TRBJ2-5; D is possibly TRBD1 (6 bases). The V and J ends lost 6 bases and 3 bases respectively, with 11 bases between them. In germline, CDR1 is SGHTA, CDR2 FQGNSA. The CDR3 covers 13 residues. CDR3 amino acids: CASRSGVEETQYF. In DNA, the CDR3 is TGTGCCAGCAGGTCAGGGGTTGAAGAGACCCAGTACTTC.

The chain joins TRBV24-1 to TRBJ2-1, with 13 bases fitting TRBD2. From germline, CDR1 is KGHDR and CDR2 SFDVKD. The ends lost 10 bases at V and 7 bases at J; junction bases unmatched: 6. The CDR3 has 14 amino acids. Here the CDR3 DNA reads TGTGCCACTCAGGGACTAGCGGGAAAGAATGAGCAGTTCTTC. Translation gives CATQGLAGKNEQFF.

The chain has TRBV20-1 and TRBJ1-6, with TRBD1 matching over 7 bases. This CDR3 has 14 amino acids. Germline V gives CDR1 DFQATT, CDR2 SNEGSKA (reference sequence). The V gene end was trimmed by 1 base and the J gene end by 9 bases; junction bases not matched to a gene: 6. CDR3 DNA sequence: TGCAGTGCTAGAGGTGACAGGGCTTCTTCACCCCTCCACTTT. Translating gives CSARGDRASSPLHF.

This clonotype has a handful of counts. The chain employs TRBV6-5 and TRBJ2-6, with 11 nucleotides matching TRBD1. V shed 2 bases, J shed 2 bases, and the junction held 5 bases outside the gene matches. Germline values: CDR1 MNHEY, CDR2 SVGAGI. The CDR3 consists of 18 residues. The CDR3 is CASSYRTGGSTGANVLTF. CDR3 in DNA: TGTGCCAGCAGTTACAGGACAGGGGGCTCTACTGGGGCCAACGTCCTGACTTTC.

In its sample, this clonotype was seen a few times. The chain uses TRBV27 and TRBJ2-5, with D perhaps TRBD1 or TRBD2 (5 bases each). This CDR3 spans 14 amino acids. Trimming shortened V by 6 bases and J by 5 bases, and 16 bases separated the two germline ends. Germline-derived CDR1 and CDR2 are MNHEY and SMNVEV (reference sequence). In DNA, the CDR3 is TGTGCCAGCAGGAGTCTGGGGGTGGGGGAGACCCAGTACTTC. This encodes CASRSLGVGETQYF.

The rearrangement joins TRBV12-3 or TRBV12-4 to TRBJ2-3; D is unresolved. Trimming removed 2 bases from V and 1 base from J, with 13 bases in between. This CDR3 is built from 16 residues. DNA of the CDR3: TGTGCCAGCAGTTTATGGGCCGCTTATGGCACAGATACGCAGTATTTT. It encodes CASSLWAAYGTDTQYF.

J is TRBJ1-2 and V is TRBV10-3, with 11 positions matching TRBD1. Per the germline V gene, CDR1 is ENHRY and CDR2 is SYGVKD. V shed 3 bases and J 4 bases; nucleotides not matched to a gene: 7. The CDR3 is 16 residues long. CDR3 bases: TGTGCCATCAGTGATAAGGGGACAGGGGGTAGCTATGGCTACACCTTC. As protein: CAISDKGTGGSYGYTF.

This clonotype was seen more than once but under ten times. The rearrangement links TRBV5-5 to TRBJ1-5, with D perhaps matching TRBD1 (5 bases). Per the germline V gene, CDR1 is SGHKS and CDR2 is YYEKEE (reference sequence). The V end lost 0 bases, the J end lost 8 bases, and 18 bases lay between the germline ends. This CDR3 is 16 amino acids long. CDR3: CASSLEKGNLAEPQHF. DNA of the CDR3: TGTGCCAGCAGCTTGGAAAAGGGGAACCTCGCGGAGCCCCAGCATTTT.

By share, this clonotype ranks as medium-sized (0.01 to 0.1%). The rearrangement links TRBV9 to TRBJ2-7; 9 bases match TRBD2. The CDR3 has 14 amino acids. V shed 6 bases, J shed 2 bases, and the junction held 6 bases outside the gene matches. CDR1 SGDLS and CDR2 YYNGEE come from the germline V gene. The CDR3: CASNPGGRAYEQYF. The CDR3 DNA sequence: TGTGCCAGCAACCCTGGCGGGAGGGCCTACGAGCAGTACTTC. The full variable domain, its missing parts supplied by reference TRBV9 and TRBJ2-7, is DSGVTQTPKHLITATGQRVTLRCSPRSGDLSVYWYQQSLDQGLQFLIQYYNGEERAKGNILERFSAQQFPDLHSELNLSSLELGDSALYFCASNPGGRAYEQYFGPGTRLTVT.

This clonotype was counted only a few times. The chain combines TRBV5-4 with TRBJ1-2; D is undetermined. This CDR3 comprises 15 residues. V was pared by 4 bases and J by 4 bases, with 17 bases between. Germline V gene data show CDR1 as SGHNT and CDR2 as YYREEE (reference sequence). CDR3 residues: CASSHAGKGVYGYTF. The CDR3 DNA follows: TGTGCCAGCAGCCACGCGGGGAAGGGAGTCTATGGCTACACCTTC.

CDR3 amino acids: CASSSQDSNQPQHF. CDR3 DNA: TGTGCCAGCTCAAGCCAGGATAGCAATCAGCCCCAGCATTTT. The chain recombines TRBV18 with TRBJ1-5, with D uncertain. CDR1 and CDR2 (germline): KGHSH, LQKENI. The CDR3 has 14 amino acids. V lost 5 bases, J lost 0 bases, and 8 bases lay in between.

This clonotype occurred many times. The chain has TRBV3-1 and TRBJ2-3, with a possible D match to TRBD1 (6 bases). Germline V lookup: CDR1 LGHDT, CDR2 YNNKEL (reference sequence). Trimming cost V 4 bases and J 0 bases, with 11 bases left between them. The CDR3 contains 15 residues. The CDR3 reads CASSRVGASTDTQYF. DNA for the CDR3: TGTGCCAGCAGCCGGGTGGGGGCTAGCACAGATACGCAGTATTTT.

This rearrangement joins TRBV7-3 to TRBJ1-6; D perhaps matches TRBD1 (5 bases). CDR1 and CDR2 from the germline V gene are SGHTA and FQGTGA. V was cut by 2 bases and J by 8 bases, with 13 bases left in between. The CDR3 runs 15 residues. The CDR3 DNA reads TGTGCCAGCAGCTTAGATGGGACGGCCGATTCACCCCTCCACTTT. Its protein product is CASSLDGTADSPLHF.

Many counts were recorded for this clonotype. Relative to the germline gene, one junction end is altered; a read error may explain this. V usage is TRBV29-1 and J usage is TRBJ1-4; TRBD1 aligns across 9 bases. The CDR3 is made up of 10 amino acids. From germline, CDR1 is SQVTM and CDR2 ANQGSEA. CDR3: CSVESGDRVF. The CDR3 DNA sequence: TGCAGCGTTGAAAGCGGGGACAGGGTTTTT.

This clonotype was observed at least ten times. The V gene is TRBV12-3 or TRBV12-4, the J gene TRBJ1-2; 8 nucleotides align to TRBD1. CDR3 length: 14 amino acids. Trimming at V came to 3 bases and at J to 4 bases, leaving 4 bases not matched to a gene. In DNA form, the CDR3 reads TGTGCCAGCAGTTTGGCCGGGACAGGCTATGGCTACACCTTC. This sequence encodes CASSLAGTGYGYTF.

This clonotype was found a few times. The V and J genes are TRBV7-9 and TRBJ2-2, with unresolved D. Germline CDR1 and CDR2: SEHNR and FQNEAQ (reference sequence). Trimming cost V 3 bases and J 0 bases, with 8 bases left between them. The CDR3 runs to 15 residues. Here the CDR3 DNA reads TGTGCCAGCAGCTTGCGTCCCACGAACACCGGGGAGCTGTTTTTT. Its translation is CASSLRPTNTGELFF.

This chain connects TRBV29-1 to TRBJ1-1; D not certain. The germline CDR1 and CDR2 sequences are SQVTM and ANQGSEA. The CDR3 has 13 residues. Trimming cost V 6 bases and J 1 base, with 12 bases left between them. In nucleotides, the CDR3 is TGCAGCGTGGCGTGGGCAGCGAACACTGAAGCTTTCTTT. Encoded protein: CSVAWAANTEAFF.